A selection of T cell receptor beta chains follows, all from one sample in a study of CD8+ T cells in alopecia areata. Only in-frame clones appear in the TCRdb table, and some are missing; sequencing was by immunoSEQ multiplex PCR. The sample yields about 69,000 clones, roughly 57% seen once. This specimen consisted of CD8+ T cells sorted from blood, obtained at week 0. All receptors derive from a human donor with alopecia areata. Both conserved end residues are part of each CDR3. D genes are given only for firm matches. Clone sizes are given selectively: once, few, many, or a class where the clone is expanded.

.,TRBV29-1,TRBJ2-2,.,CSVGQGVLGELFF,TGCAGCGTTGGCCAGGGTGTACTCGGGGAGCTGTTTTTT
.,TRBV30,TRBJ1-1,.,CGIRVNTEAFF,TGTGGTATCAGGGTTAACACTGAAGCTTTCTTT
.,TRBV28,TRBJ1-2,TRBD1,CASRETGNYGYTF,TGTGCCAGCCGAGAGACAGGGAACTATGGCTACACCTTC
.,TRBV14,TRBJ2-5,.,CASSPGEYQETQYF,TGTGCCAGCAGCCCGGGGGAGTACCAAGAGACCCAGTACTTC
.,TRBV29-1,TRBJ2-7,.,CSVEGAGKNREQYF,TGCAGCGTTGAAGGGGCAGGGAAAAATCGCGAGCAGTACTTC
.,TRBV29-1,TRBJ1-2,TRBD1,CSVEGDRSYGYTF,TGCAGCGTTGAAGGGGACAGGTCATATGGCTACACCTTC
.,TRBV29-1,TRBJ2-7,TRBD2,CSVKSGGLAYEQYF,TGCAGCGTTAAGAGCGGGGGGCTTGCCTACGAGCAGTACTTC
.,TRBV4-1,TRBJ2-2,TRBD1,CASSPLGGLNTGELFF,TGCGCCAGCAGCCCCCTAGGGGGCTTAAACACCGGGGAGCTGTTTTTT
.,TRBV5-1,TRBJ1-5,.,CASSPPSRVWSYSNQPQHF,TGCGCCAGCAGCCCCCCTTCGAGGGTTTGGAGCTACAGCAATCAGCCCCAGCATTTT
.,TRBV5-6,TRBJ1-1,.,CASSQSRGDAFF,TGTGCCAGCAGCCAAAGCAGGGGCGACGCTTTCTTT
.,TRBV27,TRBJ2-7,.,CASSFSRFYEQYF,TGTGCCAGCAGTTTCTCCAGATTCTACGAGCAGTACTTC
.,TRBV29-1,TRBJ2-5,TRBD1,CSVVPRNRGETQYF,TGCAGCGTTGTCCCGCGGAACAGGGGGGAGACCCAGTACTTC
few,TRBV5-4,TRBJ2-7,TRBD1,CASSPVTGGSYEQYF,TGCGCCAGCAGCCCTGTGACAGGGGGCTCCTACGAGCAGTACTTC
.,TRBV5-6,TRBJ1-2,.,CASSLDRDAVYGYTF,TGTGCCAGCAGCTTGGACCGGGACGCGGTCTATGGCTACACCTTC
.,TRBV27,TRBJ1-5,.,CASSLPPLRAVSNQPQHF,TGTGCCAGCAGTTTACCGCCCCTTAGGGCAGTTAGTAATCAGCCCCAGCATTTT
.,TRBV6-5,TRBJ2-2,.,CASSYTPLATGELFF,TGTGCCAGCAGTTACACCCCTCTCGCGACCGGGGAGCTGTTTTTT
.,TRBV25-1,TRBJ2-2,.,CASSEYIGTNTGELFF,TGTGCCAGCAGTGAATATATCGGTACGAACACCGGGGAGCTGTTTTTT
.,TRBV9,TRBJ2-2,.,CASSVVEEGLPSELFF,TGTGCCAGCAGCGTAGTGGAGGAGGGACTCCCGTCGGAGCTGTTTTTT
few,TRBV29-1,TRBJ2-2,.,CSVETNTGELFF,TGCAGCGTTGAGACGAACACCGGGGAGCTGTTTTTT
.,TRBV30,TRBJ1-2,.,CAWSTGTSEGYTF,TGTGCCTGGAGTACCGGGACCAGTGAGGGCTACACCTTC
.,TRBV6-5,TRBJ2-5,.,CATPVPELEETQYF,TGTGCCACGCCAGTCCCCGAACTAGAAGAGACCCAGTACTTC
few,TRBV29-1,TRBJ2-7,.,CSARGTLTYEQYF,TGCAGCGCCCGTGGGACACTCACCTACGAGCAGTACTTC